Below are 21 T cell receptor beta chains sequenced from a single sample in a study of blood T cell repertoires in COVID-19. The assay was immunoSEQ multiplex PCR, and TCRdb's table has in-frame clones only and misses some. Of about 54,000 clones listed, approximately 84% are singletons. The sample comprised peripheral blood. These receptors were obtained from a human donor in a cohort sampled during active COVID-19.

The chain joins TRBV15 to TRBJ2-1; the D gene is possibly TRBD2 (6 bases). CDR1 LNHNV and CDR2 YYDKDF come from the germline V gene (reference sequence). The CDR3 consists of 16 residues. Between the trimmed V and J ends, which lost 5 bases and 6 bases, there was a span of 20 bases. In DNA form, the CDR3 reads TGTGCCACCAGCCGGAGTAGACTAGTTAAGGGCAATGAGCAGTTCTTC. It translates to CATSRSRLVKGNEQFF.

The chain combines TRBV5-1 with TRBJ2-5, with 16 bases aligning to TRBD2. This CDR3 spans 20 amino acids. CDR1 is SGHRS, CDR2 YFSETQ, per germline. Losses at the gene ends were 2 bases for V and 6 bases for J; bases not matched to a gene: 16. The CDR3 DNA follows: TGCGCCAGCAGCTTTGAAGGTCAACCCGGGACTAGCGGGAGGGAGAAGACCCAGTACTTC. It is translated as CASSFEGQPGTSGREKTQYF.

The CDR3 protein is CASSSMTGDLYEQYF. The CDR3 DNA is TGTGCCAGCAGCTCCATGACAGGGGACCTTTACGAGCAGTACTTC. This chain uses TRBV5-6 with TRBJ2-7; 8 nucleotides line up with TRBD1. The CDR3 has 15 amino acids. Germline trimming cut 3 bases from V and 4 bases from J; bases unmatched to any gene: 9. In germline, CDR1 is SGHDT, CDR2 YYEEEE.

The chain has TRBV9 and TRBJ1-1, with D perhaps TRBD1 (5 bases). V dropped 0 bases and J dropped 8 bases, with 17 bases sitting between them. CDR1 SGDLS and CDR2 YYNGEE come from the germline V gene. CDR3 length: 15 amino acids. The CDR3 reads CASSVVNRAGPEAFF. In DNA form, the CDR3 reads TGTGCCAGCAGCGTAGTTAATAGGGCAGGGCCCGAAGCTTTCTTT.

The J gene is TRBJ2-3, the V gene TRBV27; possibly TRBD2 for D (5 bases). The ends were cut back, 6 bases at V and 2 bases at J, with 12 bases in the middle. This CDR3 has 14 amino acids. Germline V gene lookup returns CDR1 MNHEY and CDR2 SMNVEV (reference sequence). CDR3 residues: CASSLGDYTDTQYF. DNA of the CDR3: TGTGCCAGCAGCCTCGGAGACTACACAGATACGCAGTATTTT.

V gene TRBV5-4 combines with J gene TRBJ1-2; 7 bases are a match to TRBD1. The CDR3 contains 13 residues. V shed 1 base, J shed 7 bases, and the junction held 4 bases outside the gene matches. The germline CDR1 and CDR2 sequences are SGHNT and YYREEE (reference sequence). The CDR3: CASSLWQGGGYTF. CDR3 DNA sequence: TGTGCCAGCAGCTTGTGGCAGGGGGGTGGCTACACCTTC.

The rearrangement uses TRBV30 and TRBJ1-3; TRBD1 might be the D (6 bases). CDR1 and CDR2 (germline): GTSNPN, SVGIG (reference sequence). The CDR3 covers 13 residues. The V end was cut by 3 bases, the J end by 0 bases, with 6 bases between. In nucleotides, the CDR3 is TGTGCCTGGAGGGACAGCTCTGGAAACACCATATATTTT. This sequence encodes CAWRDSSGNTIYF.

Written as DNA, the CDR3 is TGTGCCACCGCCGGGGACTGGGGTATGAATGAGCAGTTCTTC. Translated: CATAGDWGMNEQFF. This chain joins TRBV19 and TRBJ2-1; a possible D gene is TRBD2 (6 bases). CDR3 length: 14 residues. The germline V gene has CDR1 LNHDA and CDR2 SQIVND (reference sequence). V was trimmed by 10 bases and J by 7 bases, leaving 20 bases between them.

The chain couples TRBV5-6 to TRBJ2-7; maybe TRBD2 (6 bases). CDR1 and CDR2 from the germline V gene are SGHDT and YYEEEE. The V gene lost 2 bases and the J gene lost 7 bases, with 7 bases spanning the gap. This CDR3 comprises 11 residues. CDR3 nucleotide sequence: TGTGCCAGCAGCTTTGGAGGGGAGCAGTACTTC. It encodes CASSFGGEQYF.

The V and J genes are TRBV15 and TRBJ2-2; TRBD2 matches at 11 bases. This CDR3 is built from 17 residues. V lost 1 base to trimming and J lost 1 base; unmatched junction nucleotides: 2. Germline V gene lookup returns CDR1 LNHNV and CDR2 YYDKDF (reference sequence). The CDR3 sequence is CATSRAGTSGNTGELFF. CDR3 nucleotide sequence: TGTGCCACCAGCAGAGCCGGGACTAGCGGGAACACCGGGGAGCTGTTTTTT.

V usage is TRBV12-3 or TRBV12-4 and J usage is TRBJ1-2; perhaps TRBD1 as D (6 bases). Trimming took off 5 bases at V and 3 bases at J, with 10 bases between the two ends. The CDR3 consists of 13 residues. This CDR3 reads CASSPKGDYGYTF. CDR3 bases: TGTGCCAGCAGTCCCAAGGGGGACTATGGCTACACCTTC.

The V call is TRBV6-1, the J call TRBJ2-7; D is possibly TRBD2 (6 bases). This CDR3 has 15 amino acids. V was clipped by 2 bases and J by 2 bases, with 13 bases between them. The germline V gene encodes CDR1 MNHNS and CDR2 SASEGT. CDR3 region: CASSERDGGTYEQYF. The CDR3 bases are TGTGCCAGCAGTGAAAGGGACGGGGGAACCTACGAGCAGTACTTC.

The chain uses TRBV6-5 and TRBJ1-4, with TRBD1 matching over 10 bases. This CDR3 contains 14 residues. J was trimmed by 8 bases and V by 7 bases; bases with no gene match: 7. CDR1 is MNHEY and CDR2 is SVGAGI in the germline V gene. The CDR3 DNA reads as TGTGCCAGCACCGATCGGACAGGGGGAGAAAAACTGTTTTTT. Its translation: CASTDRTGGEKLFF.

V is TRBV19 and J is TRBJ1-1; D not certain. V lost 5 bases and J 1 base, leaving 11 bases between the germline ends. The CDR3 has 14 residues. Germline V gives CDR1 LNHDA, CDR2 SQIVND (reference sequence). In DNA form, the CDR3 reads TGTGCCAGTAGTCCCCCCAATCCGAACACTGAAGCTTTCTTT. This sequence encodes CASSPPNPNTEAFF.

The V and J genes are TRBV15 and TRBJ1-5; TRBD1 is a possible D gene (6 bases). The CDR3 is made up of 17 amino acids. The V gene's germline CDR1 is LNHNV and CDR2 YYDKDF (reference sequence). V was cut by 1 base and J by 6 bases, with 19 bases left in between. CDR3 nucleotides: TGTGCCACCAGCAGAGCCCAACCCGGGACATTCGGTCAGCCCCAGCATTTT. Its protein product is CATSRAQPGTFGQPQHF.

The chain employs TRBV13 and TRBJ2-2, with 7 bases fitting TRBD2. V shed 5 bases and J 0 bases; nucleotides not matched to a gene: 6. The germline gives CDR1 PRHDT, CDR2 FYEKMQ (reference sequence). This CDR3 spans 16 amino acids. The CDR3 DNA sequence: TGTGCCAGCAGCAAACCCCTAGCGGCGAACACCGGGGAGCTGTTTTTT. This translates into CASSKPLAANTGELFF. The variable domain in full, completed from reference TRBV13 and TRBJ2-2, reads AAGVIQSPRHLIKEKRETATLKCYPIPRHDTVYWYQQGPGQDPQFLISFYEKMQSDKGSIPDRFSAQQFSDYHSELNMSSLELGDSALYFCASSKPLAANTGELFFGEGSRLTVL.

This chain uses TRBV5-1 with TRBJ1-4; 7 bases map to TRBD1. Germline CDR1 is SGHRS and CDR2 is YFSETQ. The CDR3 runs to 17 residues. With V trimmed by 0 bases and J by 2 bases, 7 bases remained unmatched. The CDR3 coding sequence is TGCGCCAGCAGCTTGGGCTCGTCAGGGGGGACTAATGAAAAACTGTTTTTT. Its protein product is CASSLGSSGGTNEKLFF.

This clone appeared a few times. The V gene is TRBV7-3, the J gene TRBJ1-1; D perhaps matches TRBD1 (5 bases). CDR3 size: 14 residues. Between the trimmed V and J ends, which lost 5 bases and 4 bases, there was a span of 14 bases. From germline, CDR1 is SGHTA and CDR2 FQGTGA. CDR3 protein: CASSPQGEGTEAFF. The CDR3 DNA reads TGTGCCAGCAGCCCACAAGGGGAAGGCACTGAAGCTTTCTTT.

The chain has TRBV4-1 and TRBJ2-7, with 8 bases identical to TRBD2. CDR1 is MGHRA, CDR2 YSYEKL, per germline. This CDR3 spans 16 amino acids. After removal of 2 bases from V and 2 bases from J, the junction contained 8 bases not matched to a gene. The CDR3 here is CASSQLITGGPYEQYF. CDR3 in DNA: TGCGCCAGCAGCCAACTCATCACGGGGGGGCCCTACGAGCAGTACTTC.

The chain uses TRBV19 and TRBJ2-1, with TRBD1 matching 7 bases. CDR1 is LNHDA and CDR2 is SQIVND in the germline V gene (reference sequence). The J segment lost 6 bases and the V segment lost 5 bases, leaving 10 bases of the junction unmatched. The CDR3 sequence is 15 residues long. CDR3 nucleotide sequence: TGTGCCAGTAGTGCCAGCAGGGGGTACAGCAATGAGCAGTTCTTC. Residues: CASSASRGYSNEQFF.

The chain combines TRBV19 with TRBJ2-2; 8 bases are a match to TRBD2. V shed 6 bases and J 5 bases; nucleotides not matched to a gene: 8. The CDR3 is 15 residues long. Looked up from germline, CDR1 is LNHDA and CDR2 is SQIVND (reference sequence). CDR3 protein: CASRERGSSTGELFF. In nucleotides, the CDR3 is TGTGCCAGTAGGGAGCGGGGGTCGAGTACCGGGGAGCTGTTTTTT.